This T cell receptor (beta chain) was recorded in a study of identical twins. One entry per CDR3 protein results from TCRdb running MiXCR on the 5' RACE reads. The sample has 500,000 or so distinct CDR3 sequences, around 15% seen once. Between the trimmed V and J ends, which lost 0 bases and 0 bases, there was a span of 12 bases. CDR1 DFQATT and CDR2 SNEGSKA come from the germline V gene (reference sequence). This CDR3 spans 16 amino acids. This clonotype was detected ten times or more. The same data also contributed to another study, on yellow fever vaccine responses in identical twins.

The sequenced sample was CD4+ T cells sorted from blood. The TCR sequence derives from a woman under 30 in good health. J is TRBJ1-5 and V is TRBV20-1; D is ambiguous. The CDR3 DNA sequence: TGCAGTGCTAGAGATCTGGGTAGGTCTAGCAATCAGCCCCAGCATTTT. Translation: CSARDLGRSSNQPQHF.